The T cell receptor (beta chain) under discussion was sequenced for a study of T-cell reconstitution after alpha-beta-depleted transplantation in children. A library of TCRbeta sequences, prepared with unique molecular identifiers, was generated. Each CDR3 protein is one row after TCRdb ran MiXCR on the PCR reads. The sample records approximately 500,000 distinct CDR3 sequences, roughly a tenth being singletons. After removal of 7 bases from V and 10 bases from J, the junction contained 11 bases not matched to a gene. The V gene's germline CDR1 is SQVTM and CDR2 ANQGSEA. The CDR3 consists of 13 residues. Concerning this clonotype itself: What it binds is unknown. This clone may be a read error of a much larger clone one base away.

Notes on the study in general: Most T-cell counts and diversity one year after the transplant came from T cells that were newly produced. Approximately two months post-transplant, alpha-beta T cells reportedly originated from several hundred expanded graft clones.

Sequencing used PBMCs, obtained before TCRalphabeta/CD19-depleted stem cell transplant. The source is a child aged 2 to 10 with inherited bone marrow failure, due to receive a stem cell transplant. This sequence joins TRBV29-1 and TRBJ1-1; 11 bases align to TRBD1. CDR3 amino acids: CSARTGGDGGAFF. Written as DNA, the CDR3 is TGCAGCGCCCGGACAGGGGGCGACGGTGGAGCTTTCTTT.